Listed below are T cell receptor beta chains from one sample, sequenced in a study of identical twins. A single record per CDR3 protein comes from TCRdb applying MiXCR to the 5' RACE reads. This sample has 520,000 or so distinct CDR3 sequences; less than 25% occur once, and the top ten carry around 0.9%. These same data were also listed under a study on T cells expressing NK-cell markers.

Sequences were obtained from CD4+ T cells sorted from blood. These receptors were collected from a woman aged 18-29 years in good health. The CDR3 runs from the conserved cysteine through the conserved F or W. The order of the fields is clone size, D gene, V gene, J gene, CDR3 DNA, CDR3 protein. D genes are given only for firm matches. Not all rows give a size; the values are once, few, many and, for expanded clones, a class.

size: -; D: TRBD1; V: TRBV5-1; J: TRBJ1-2; DNA: TGCGCCAGCAGCTTGGGGACAGGGGAGGATGGCTACACCTTC; CDR3: CASSLGTGEDGYTF
size: few; D: TRBD2; V: TRBV9; J: TRBJ2-2; DNA: TGTGCCAGCAGCGCCGGGAGGGTGAACACCGGGGAGCTGTTTTTT; CDR3: CASSAGRVNTGELFF
size: few; D: -; V: TRBV7-2; J: TRBJ2-2; DNA: TGTGCCAGCAGCTCTCGTTGGGCCGGGGAGCTGTTTTTT; CDR3: CASSSRWAGELFF
size: -; D: TRBD2; V: TRBV20-1; J: TRBJ2-5; DNA: TGCAGTGCTCCACTACTAGCGGGAAGTGGGGAGACCCAGTACTTC; CDR3: CSAPLLAGSGETQYF
size: -; D: TRBD1; V: TRBV20-1; J: TRBJ2-5; DNA: TGCAGTGCTCCGGGCAGGGGGGAGACCCAGTACTTC; CDR3: CSAPGRGETQYF
size: -; D: TRBD2; V: TRBV4-3; J: TRBJ2-2; DNA: TGCGCCAGCAGCCAAGGGGGGGGGAACACCGGGGAGCTGTTTTTT; CDR3: CASSQGGGNTGELFF
size: few; D: -; V: TRBV10-3; J: TRBJ2-3; DNA: TGTGCCATCAGTGAGTCGATGGGGGTGGCAGATACGCAGTATTTT; CDR3: CAISESMGVADTQYF
size: few; D: -; V: TRBV24-1; J: TRBJ2-1; DNA: TGTGCCACCAGTCGGGCGGAGGATGAGCAGTTCTTC; CDR3: CATSRAEDEQFF
size: -; D: -; V: TRBV2; J: TRBJ2-7; DNA: TGTGCCTGCAGCCCTGGGCTTCGCGCCGCCGCAAAAAGAGACGAGCAGTACTTC; CDR3: CACSPGLRAAAKRDEQYF
size: -; D: TRBD1; V: TRBV3-1; J: TRBJ2-1; DNA: TGTGCCAGCAGACACCGGGACAGGGGGAATGAGCAGTTCTTC; CDR3: CASRHRDRGNEQFF
size: few; D: -; V: TRBV5-1; J: TRBJ2-7; DNA: TGCGCCAGCAGCCAGGGGACCTCTAGCTCCTACGAGCAGTACTTC; CDR3: CASSQGTSSSYEQYF
size: -; D: TRBD2; V: TRBV29-1; J: TRBJ2-5; DNA: TGCAGCGTTTTCCCGCGGGGGGATGGAGAGACCCAGTACTTC; CDR3: CSVFPRGDGETQYF
size: -; D: -; V: TRBV3-1; J: TRBJ2-7; DNA: TGTGCCAGCAGCCCGGAGATTGGGCTCGGCTACGAGCAGTACTTC; CDR3: CASSPEIGLGYEQYF
size: -; D: TRBD2; V: TRBV18; J: TRBJ2-5; DNA: TGTGCCAGCTCACCCGTAGGACTAGCGGTGGAGACCCAGTACTTC; CDR3: CASSPVGLAVETQYF
size: few; D: -; V: TRBV20-1; J: TRBJ1-5; DNA: TGCAGTGCGTTAAGGGATTCGGGCAATCAGCCCCAGCATTTT; CDR3: CSALRDSGNQPQHF
size: few; D: -; V: TRBV11-2; J: TRBJ2-7; DNA: TGTGCCAGCAGCTTAGTTGGAGCGTCAGGAGGGGGAGCCTACGAGCAGTACTTC; CDR3: CASSLVGASGGGAYEQYF
size: -; D: TRBD2; V: TRBV12-3/TRBV12-4; J: TRBJ2-1; DNA: TGTGCCAGCAGAACGGGACTACTAGACCACAATGAGCAGTTCTTC; CDR3: CASRTGLLDHNEQFF
size: -; D: -; V: TRBV6-5; J: TRBJ1-4; DNA: TGTGCCAGCAGTTACTCGAGGTGGAGTCCTAATGAAAAACTGTTTTTT; CDR3: CASSYSRWSPNEKLFF
size: -; D: -; V: TRBV6-2/TRBV6-3; J: TRBJ2-5; DNA: TGTGCCAGCAGTTCCATACACAGGGAACAAGAGACCCAGTACTTC; CDR3: CASSSIHREQETQYF
size: -; D: TRBD2; V: TRBV7-2; J: TRBJ2-2; DNA: TGTGCCAGCAGCTTCCGGGAGGCCGGGGAGCTGTTTTTT; CDR3: CASSFREAGELFF
size: few; D: -; V: TRBV5-4; J: TRBJ1-4; DNA: TGTGCCAGCAGCTTCGGAGGAAGCTCAACTAATGAAAAACTGTTTTTT; CDR3: CASSFGGSSTNEKLFF
size: -; D: -; V: TRBV4-3; J: TRBJ2-7; DNA: TGCGCCAGCAGCCAAGGGGGGGTAAGCTCCTACGAGCAGTACTTC; CDR3: CASSQGGVSSYEQYF
size: -; D: -; V: TRBV5-1; J: TRBJ1-5; DNA: TGCGCCAGCAGCTGGGACGGGCAACCGGAGCCCCAGCATTTT; CDR3: CASSWDGQPEPQHF
size: -; D: TRBD1; V: TRBV19; J: TRBJ1-5; DNA: TGTGCCAGTAGATCCCCTACAGGGGGGAGTCAGCCCCAGCATTTT; CDR3: CASRSPTGGSQPQHF
size: few; D: -; V: TRBV6-1; J: TRBJ2-7; DNA: TGTGCCAGCAGGGAGGGGACGCCCTCGTCCGAGCAGTACTTC; CDR3: CASREGTPSSEQYF
size: many; D: TRBD1; V: TRBV6-1; J: TRBJ2-7; DNA: TGTGCCAGCAGTGAAGAAGGGGGCTCCTACTACGAGCAGTACTTC; CDR3: CASSEEGGSYYEQYF
size: few; D: -; V: TRBV20-1; J: TRBJ1-1; DNA: TGCAGTGCTAGGCTTGGACTCTGGAACACTGAAGCTTTCTTT; CDR3: CSARLGLWNTEAFF
size: many; D: -; V: TRBV24-1; J: TRBJ2-1; DNA: TGTGCCACCAGTGACTCTAAGAATGAGCAGTTCTTC; CDR3: CATSDSKNEQFF
size: -; D: -; V: TRBV12-3/TRBV12-4; J: TRBJ2-6; DNA: TGTGCCAGCAGGGGAGGGGGGTCTGGGGCCAACGTCCTGACTTTC; CDR3: CASRGGGSGANVLTF
size: -; D: -; V: TRBV30; J: TRBJ2-3; DNA: TGTGCCTGGAGCAGCGGACCTACGCAGTATTTT; CDR3: CAWSSGPTQYF
size: -; D: TRBD2; V: TRBV20-1; J: TRBJ2-7; DNA: TGCAGTGCCGGGGGGGGGCGCCAACAGGGCGAGCAGTACTTC; CDR3: CSAGGGRQQGEQYF
size: few; D: TRBD2; V: TRBV6-5; J: TRBJ2-3; DNA: TGTGCCAGCAGTTACGCGGGGGGGCGGGATACGCAGTATTTT; CDR3: CASSYAGGRDTQYF
size: -; D: -; V: TRBV10-3; J: TRBJ1-6; DNA: TGTGCCATCACCCCAATAGGGCGGAATTCACCCCTCCACTTT; CDR3: CAITPIGRNSPLHF
size: few; D: -; V: TRBV7-9; J: TRBJ1-4; DNA: TGTGCCAGCAGCTTAGAAGTAGAAAAACTGTTTTTT; CDR3: CASSLEVEKLFF
size: few; D: -; V: TRBV15; J: TRBJ1-1; DNA: TGTGCCACCAGCAGGTTGTTAGACACACCTGAAGCTTTCTTT; CDR3: CATSRLLDTPEAFF
size: -; D: -; V: TRBV11-2; J: TRBJ2-7; DNA: TGTGCCAGCAGCTTAGCGGCAGGGGATTTGTACGAGCAGTACTTC; CDR3: CASSLAAGDLYEQYF
size: few; D: TRBD1; V: TRBV19; J: TRBJ1-2; DNA: TGTGCCAGTAGTATGGAAAACAGGGGGAGCTACACCTTC; CDR3: CASSMENRGSYTF
size: few; D: TRBD2; V: TRBV3-1; J: TRBJ2-3; DNA: TGTGCCAGCAGCCAAGGCCTAGCGGCCCGCACAGATACGCAGTATTTT; CDR3: CASSQGLAARTDTQYF
size: -; D: -; V: TRBV9; J: TRBJ1-2; DNA: TGTGCCAGCAGCGTAGCTTTAGGGGGCTATGGCTACACCTTC; CDR3: CASSVALGGYGYTF
size: few; D: -; V: TRBV20-1; J: TRBJ1-4; DNA: TGCAGTGCTAGAACCCCCTCGGACGAAAAACTGTTTTTT; CDR3: CSARTPSDEKLFF
size: few; D: TRBD1; V: TRBV10-3; J: TRBJ1-2; DNA: TGTGCCATCGGGACAGGGGACGGCTACACCTTC; CDR3: CAIGTGDGYTF
size: few; D: -; V: TRBV20-1; J: TRBJ1-1; DNA: TGCAGTGCTACGCAGGGCAGGGTGGGAGTTTTCTTT; CDR3: CSATQGRVGVFF
size: few; D: -; V: TRBV20-1; J: TRBJ2-1; DNA: TGCAGTGCTAGAGTCCCCCGTAGAGTGCCCAATGAGCAGTTCTTC; CDR3: CSARVPRRVPNEQFF
size: -; D: TRBD1; V: TRBV5-1; J: TRBJ2-7; DNA: TGCGCCAGCAGCACATCAGGGGGCGCGATAACGTACTTC; CDR3: CASSTSGGAITYF
size: few; D: -; V: TRBV4-3; J: TRBJ2-7; DNA: TGCGCCAGCAGCCAAGATCCGGAGACGACCTACGAGCAGTACTTC; CDR3: CASSQDPETTYEQYF
size: many; D: TRBD2; V: TRBV12-3/TRBV12-4; J: TRBJ2-1; DNA: TGTGCCAGCAGGCCTACTAGCGGGGGGGCCCGAGAGCAGTTCTTC; CDR3: CASRPTSGGAREQFF
size: few; D: -; V: TRBV5-1; J: TRBJ2-7; DNA: TGCGCCAGCAGCTTGTTACCCCGGACCTACGAGCAGTACTTC; CDR3: CASSLLPRTYEQYF
size: many; D: TRBD1; V: TRBV20-1; J: TRBJ2-7; DNA: TGCAGTGCTAGTTCCGGGACAGGTTTCTACGAGCAGTACTTC; CDR3: CSASSGTGFYEQYF
size: many; D: -; V: TRBV29-1; J: TRBJ1-5; DNA: TGCAGCGTTGGGGGGTATAGCAATCAGCCCCAGCATTTT; CDR3: CSVGGYSNQPQHF